Shown below are 2 T cell receptor beta chains from a single sample sequenced in a study of T cells expressing NK-cell markers. TCRdb re-called the 5' RACE reads and shows each CDR3 protein once, DNA omitted. The sample table includes around 180,000 distinct CDR3 sequences. The sample taken for sequencing was blood T cells: a sorted CD56 or NKG2C T cell subset, CD4+ or CD8+ T cells, or bulk PBMC T cells (not recorded which). The receptors stem from a man aged 18-70 years in good health.

V and J are TRBV9 and TRBJ2-2; no DNA is available, so the TRBD2 call from TCRdb remains unchecked. This CDR3 spans 15 amino acids. Germline loops: CDR1 SGDLS, CDR2 YYNGEE. The CDR3 reads CASSVRGEGTGELFF.

The CDR3 reads CASSRTGLVPLHF. The chain employs TRBV27 and TRBJ1-6; TCRdb calls TRBD1, which cannot be checked without DNA. This CDR3 contains 13 residues. The V gene's germline CDR1 is MNHEY and CDR2 SMNVEV (reference sequence).